This T cell receptor beta chain came from a study of T cells in Graves' hyperthyroidism and ophthalmopathy. Across the study: Peripheral blood was collected at initial diagnosis, before any treatment. Study results and limitations: In the blood, most expanded thyroid clonotypes above 0.001 appeared as well.

This clonotype was detected many times. Its antigen is undetermined. Researchers barred patients who had uncontrolled infection, other autoimmune disease, pregnancy or lactation. Cells are PBMCs isolated from around 9.4 ml of fresh blood. There were TCR beta CDR3 regions amplified from RNA transcripts. First-round RT-PCR of the TCR CDR3 relied on the HTBI primer set. TCRdb analysed the multiplex PCR reads with MiXCR anew, one entry per CDR3 protein. The sample yields roughly 570,000 distinct CDR3 sequences, about 15% seen once. This CDR3 is 14 amino acids long. Trimming removed 5 bases at V and 10 bases at J, with 20 bases between. Germline V gives CDR1 MNHEY, CDR2 SMNVEV (reference sequence).

Sequencing was performed on blood. This receptor was obtained from a woman aged 30 to 39 with Graves' hyperthyroidism. The rearrangement joins TRBV27 to TRBJ1-1, with a possible D match to TRBD1 (6 bases). The CDR3 spells CASSPQGEGFGAFF. The CDR3 region has the DNA TGTGCCAGCAGTCCACAGGGAGAGGGATTTGGAGCTTTCTTT.